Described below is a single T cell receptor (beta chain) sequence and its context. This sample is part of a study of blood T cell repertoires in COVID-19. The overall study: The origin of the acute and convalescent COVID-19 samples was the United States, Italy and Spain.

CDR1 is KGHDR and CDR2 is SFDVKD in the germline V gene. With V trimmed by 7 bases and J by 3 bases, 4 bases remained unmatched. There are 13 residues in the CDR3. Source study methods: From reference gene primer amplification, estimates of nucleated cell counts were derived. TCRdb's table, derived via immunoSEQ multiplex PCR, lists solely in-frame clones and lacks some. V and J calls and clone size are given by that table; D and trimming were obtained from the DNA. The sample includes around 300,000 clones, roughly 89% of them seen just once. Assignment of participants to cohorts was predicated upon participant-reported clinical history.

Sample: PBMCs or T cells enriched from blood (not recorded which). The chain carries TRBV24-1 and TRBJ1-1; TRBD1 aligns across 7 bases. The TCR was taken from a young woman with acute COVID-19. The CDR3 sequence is CATRGTVDTEAFF. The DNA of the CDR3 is TGTGCCACCAGGGGGACAGTTGACACTGAAGCTTTCTTT.